The 2 T cell receptor beta chains reported below all come from one sample, sequenced in a study of beta chain features in type 1 diabetes (dated by TCRdb to 2016 to 2019). Summary of the overall study and its limitations: Type 1 diabetes patients showed a moderate but significant shortening of TCRB CDR3 length in all four CD4+ subsets.

No antigen has been identified for these receptors. The library was prepared using the immunoSEQ multiplex PCR assay. The entire amount of isolated RNA was reverse transcribed using the High Capacity cDNA Reverse Transcription Kit, so the sequenced TCRB transcripts were expressed ones. TCRdb's version of the immuneACCESS table is confined to in-frame rearrangements and falls short of the full clone set. An unresolved V gene accounts for under half of the shortfall where checked; the remainder is of unknown origin. The sample contains some 350,000 clones, around 10% of them found a single time. The ten largest make up 0.6% of the sample. Sequencing was carried out using central memory CD4+ T cells from blood. These receptors were taken from a man aged 25-40 years with type 1 diabetes.

The V gene is TRBV18, the J gene TRBJ2-1; the match to TRBD1 covers 7 bases. CDR1 is KGHSH and CDR2 is LQKENI in the germline V gene. With V trimmed by 5 bases and J by 6 bases, 4 bases remained unmatched. This CDR3 region has 13 residues. The DNA for the CDR3 is TGTGCCAGCTCAGGTTCAGGGGGCAATGAGCAGTTCTTC. This encodes CASSGSGGNEQFF.

The rearrangement joins TRBV7-9 to TRBJ2-3; 7 bases align to TRBD1. Trimming removed 3 bases from V and 1 base from J; junction bases left unmatched: 10. In germline, CDR1 is SEHNR, CDR2 FQNEAQ (reference sequence). This CDR3 spans 17 amino acids. The CDR3 reads CASSLPSGTEGTDTQYF. The CDR3 DNA reads TGTGCCAGCAGCTTGCCATCCGGGACAGAGGGCACAGATACGCAGTATTTT.